This passage covers 17 T cell receptor beta chains from one sample sequenced in a study of T-cell memory formation after mild COVID-19. MiXCR was run by TCRdb on the 5' RACE reads, yielding one entry per CDR3 protein. The table records some 120,000 distinct CDR3 sequences, roughly 15% of them present only once. The sample taken for sequencing was PBMCs or a T cell subset sorted from them (not recorded which). Source of these receptors: an adult woman who had mild COVID-19 (a few samples of this study predate the infection). Cell type and time point are not known.

This clonotype was seen more than once but under ten times. The chain uses TRBV9 and TRBJ2-2; the D is unclear. The V gene lost 2 bases and the J gene lost 7 bases, with 9 bases spanning the gap. This CDR3 has 13 amino acids. Germline V CDR1 and CDR2: SGDLS, YYNGEE. The CDR3 DNA reads as TGTGCCAGCAGCGTTCGCCCTCTCGGGGAGCTGTTTTTT. It encodes CASSVRPLGELFF.

This clonotype was recorded a few times. The J gene is TRBJ2-7, the V gene TRBV25-1; either TRBD1 or TRBD2 may fit D (5 bases each). The CDR3 is 14 residues long. Per germline, CDR1 MGHDK and CDR2 SYGVNS. Deletions cut 5 bases from V and 2 bases from J, with 13 bases between. CDR3 nucleotides: TGTGCCAGCAGTCCCCCTTTGGGACCCTACGAGCAGTACTTC. Protein: CASSPPLGPYEQYF.

A few counts support this clonotype. The chain has TRBV7-9 and TRBJ2-1; 7 nucleotides line up with TRBD2. The CDR3 is made up of 18 amino acids. The ends lost 5 bases at V and 5 bases at J; junction bases unmatched: 18. The germline gives CDR1 SEHNR, CDR2 FQNEAQ (reference sequence). The CDR3 reads CASSHLGPRASGNNEQFF. CDR3 in DNA: TGTGCCAGCAGCCACTTGGGACCGCGGGCTAGCGGCAACAATGAGCAGTTCTTC.

This clonotype was counted a few times. The chain links TRBV30 to TRBJ2-5; maybe TRBD1 (6 bases). V dropped 3 bases and J dropped 1 base, with 18 bases sitting between them. CDR1 is GTSNPN, CDR2 SVGIG, per germline (reference sequence). The CDR3 is made up of 16 amino acids. In DNA, the CDR3 is TGTGCCTGGAGAACCAGACAGGTCCGGTTCCAAGAGACCCAGTACTTC. Residues: CAWRTRQVRFQETQYF.

This clonotype was seen more than once but under ten times. The V call is TRBV5-5, the J call TRBJ2-7; tentatively, D is TRBD1 or TRBD2 (7 bases each). CDR3 length: 16 residues. Trimming cost V 1 base and J 2 bases, with 16 bases left between them. Germline CDR1 is SGHKS and CDR2 is YYEKEE (reference sequence). Here the CDR3 DNA reads TGTGCCAGCAGCTTGAGTGGGCAGGGGGGGACCTACGAGCAGTACTTC. Its protein product is CASSLSGQGGTYEQYF. Drawing the rest from reference TRBV5-5 and TRBJ2-7, the complete variable domain is DAGVTQSPTHLIKTRGQQVTLRCSPISGHKSVSWYQQVLGQGPQFIFQYYEKEERGRGNFPDRFSARQFPNYSSELNVNALLLGDSALYLCASSLSGQGGTYEQYFGPGTRLTVT.

This chain connects TRBV12-3 or TRBV12-4 to TRBJ2-7; tentative D call: TRBD2 (6 bases). The V and J ends lost 6 bases and 4 bases respectively, with 25 bases between them. The CDR3 is 17 amino acids. CDR3 in DNA: TGTGCCAGCAGCCCTACTAGCTTCTCAAGGGTTAGGTACGAGCAGTACTTC. Its translation: CASSPTSFSRVRYEQYF.

The J gene is TRBJ1-2, the V gene TRBV3-1; D may be TRBD1 (5 bases). CDR3 length: 16 amino acids. The germline CDR1 and CDR2 sequences are LGHDT and YNNKEL (reference sequence). V was shortened by 0 bases and J by 4 bases, with 15 bases between the two germline ends. CDR3 in DNA: TGTGCCAGCAGCCAAGACTCAGGGTCCCCCTTCTATGGCTACACCTTC. It encodes CASSQDSGSPFYGYTF.

This clonotype was found many times. The V and J genes are TRBV7-6 and TRBJ2-1; a possible D gene is TRBD2 (6 bases). Germline CDR1 reads SGHVS; CDR2 reads FNYEAQ. The V end lost 1 base, the J end lost 9 bases, and 10 bases lay between the germline ends. The CDR3 is 13 amino acids. This chain's CDR3 is CASSLVLASEQFF. The DNA of the CDR3 is TGTGCCAGCAGCTTAGTCCTAGCGAGTGAGCAGTTCTTC.

This clonotype was observed a handful of times. This sequence joins TRBV15 and TRBJ1-5; a possible D gene is TRBD1 (5 bases). The germline CDR1 and CDR2 sequences are LNHNV and YYDKDF (reference sequence). The CDR3 has 13 amino acids. Trimming took off 4 bases at V and 5 bases at J, with 9 bases between the two ends. Here the CDR3 reads CATSTRGDQPQHF. As DNA, the CDR3 is TGTGCCACCAGCACTAGGGGTGATCAGCCCCAGCATTTT.

This clonotype was picked up a small number of times. The chain has TRBV5-8 and TRBJ2-2; D unclear. In germline, CDR1 is SGHTS, CDR2 YDEGEE. There are 14 residues in the CDR3. V was shortened by 2 bases and J by 1 base, with 6 bases between the two germline ends. CDR3 in amino acids: CASSFTQNTGELFF. CDR3 nucleotide sequence: TGTGCCAGCAGCTTTACGCAGAACACCGGGGAGCTGTTTTTT. The entire variable domain, with the rest obtained from reference TRBV5-8 and TRBJ2-2, is as follows: EAGVTQSPTHLIKTRGQQATLRCSPISGHTSVYWYQQALGLGLQFLLWYDEGEERNRGNFPPRFSGRQFPNYSSELNVNALELEDSALYLCASSFTQNTGELFFGEGSRLTVL.

The sample holds a few counts of this clonotype. The genes are TRBV6-5 and TRBJ2-5; 11 nucleotides align to TRBD1. Germline V CDR1 and CDR2: MNHEY, SVGAGI. The trim removed 3 bases at V and 5 bases at J, leaving 8 bases unmatched. This CDR3 is built from 16 residues. CDR3 coding DNA: TGTGCCAGCAGTTATCGCGGGACAGGGGGAGGTGAGACCCAGTACTTC. It is translated as CASSYRGTGGGETQYF.

J is TRBJ2-3 and V is TRBV5-1; unclear D gene. Trimming took 5 bases from V and 4 from J, leaving 8 bases between them. Per the germline V gene, CDR1 is SGHRS and CDR2 is YFSETQ. This CDR3 has 12 residues. The CDR3 nucleotides are TGCGCCAGCAGAGAGGTGGCAGATACGCAGTATTTT. Its protein is CASREVADTQYF.

Comments on this clonotype: The junction departs from germline at one end; a sequencing error may be responsible. The rearrangement uses TRBV7-6 and TRBJ2-7; D possibly corresponds to TRBD1 (6 bases). This CDR3 comprises 16 residues. Germline values: CDR1 SGHVS, CDR2 FNYEAQ. The CDR3 loop reads CASSLAPGQGAYEQYF. The CDR3 DNA sequence: TGTGCCAGCAGCCTAGCCCCGGGACAAGGAGCCTACGAGCAGTACTTC. The full variable domain, rest sourced from reference TRBV7-6 and TRBJ2-7, is GAGVSQSPRYKVTKRGQDVALRCDPISGHVSLYWYRQALGQGPEFLTYFNYEAQQDKSGLPNDRFSAERPEGSISTLTIQRTEQRDSAMYRCASSLAPGQGAYEQYFGPGTRLTVT.

This clonotype came up a few times. This sequence joins TRBV4-1 and TRBJ2-7; 16 nucleotides agree with TRBD2. The CDR3 sequence is 17 residues long. V gave up 3 bases and J gave up 4 bases; unmatched junction bases: 6. Germline V gene data show CDR1 as MGHRA and CDR2 as YSYEKL. Here the CDR3 reads CASSHPGTSGGEYEQYF. CDR3 DNA: TGCGCCAGCAGCCACCCCGGGACTAGCGGGGGGGAATACGAGCAGTACTTC.

V and J are TRBV29-1 and TRBJ2-3, with a possible D match to TRBD1 (5 bases). The CDR3 is 14 amino acids. CDR1 and CDR2 (germline): SQVTM, ANQGSEA. Trimming pared 3 bases from V and 7 bases from J, leaving 17 bases between. The CDR3 DNA follows: TGCAGCGTTGATCTTACTGGGGCAGCGAATACGCAGTATTTT. This encodes CSVDLTGAANTQYF.

Only a few counts were recorded for this clonotype. The chain couples TRBV24-1 to TRBJ2-5; D gene unclear. This CDR3 has 12 amino acids. V was trimmed by 1 base and J by 5 bases, leaving 4 bases between them. Germline V gene data show CDR1 as KGHDR and CDR2 as SFDVKD. CDR3: CATSDFKETQYF. In DNA, the CDR3 is TGTGCCACCAGTGATTTTAAGGAGACCCAGTACTTC.

The V gene is TRBV5-6, the J gene TRBJ2-7, with 8 bases matching TRBD1. With V trimmed by 1 base and J by 6 bases, 9 bases remained unmatched. The germline V gene encodes CDR1 SGHDT and CDR2 YYEEEE. There are 15 residues in the CDR3. DNA for the CDR3: TGTGCCAGCAGCTTGTGGGGGACAGGTCCCTTCGAGCAGTACTTC. Amino acid sequence: CASSLWGTGPFEQYF.